Ten or more counts support the clone carrying this T cell receptor beta chain. This specimen belongs to a study of T cells in Graves' hyperthyroidism and ophthalmopathy. Trimming removed 0 bases from V and 5 bases from J; junction bases left unmatched: 5. Germline assignment: CDR1 SGHRS and CDR2 YFSETQ. This CDR3 contains 15 residues. It was RNA transcripts that yielded the amplified TCR beta CDR3 regions. Primed by the HTBI set, a first-round RT-PCR was run on the TCR CDR3. From the multiplex PCR reads, TCRdb called clonotypes with MiXCR, one entry per CDR3 protein. This repertoire shows more than 350,000 distinct CDR3 sequences, approximately 14% found once; its top ten account for approximately 19%.

The receptor was derived from an older woman with Graves' ophthalmopathy. The specimen was blood. The V call is TRBV5-1, the J call TRBJ2-7; 10 bases fit TRBD2. The CDR3 DNA reads as TGCGCCAGCAGCTTGGTTACTAGCGGGATCCACGAGCAGTACTTC. Translation gives CASSLVTSGIHEQYF.